Presented here are 9 T cell receptor beta chains from one specimen sequenced in a study of molecular identifiers for immune sequencing clone quantification. A single record per CDR3 protein comes from TCRdb applying MiXCR to the PCR reads. The data show under 600,000 distinct CDR3 sequences, less than 30% seen once. Sequencing was performed on naive CD8+ T cells from blood, with Jurkat cell RNA spiked in. Subset noted: FACS-sorted CD8+CD4-CCR7+CD45RA+ naive T cells. The source is a human donor in good health. Some libraries in this study had Jurkat cell RNA spiked in.

This clonotype was seen repeatedly, ten times or more. CDR3 DNA: TGTGCCAGCAGTCAAACTGGGACAGGGAATCAGCCCCAGCATTTT. Encoded protein: CASSQTGTGNQPQHF. V gene TRBV6-2 or TRBV6-3 combines with J gene TRBJ1-5; the match to TRBD1 covers 9 bases. Germline loops: CDR1 MNHEY, CDR2 SVGEGT. There are 15 residues in the CDR3. The V and J ends lost 5 bases and 4 bases, in that order; junction bases with no gene match: 6.

Comments on this clonotype: A read error is possible here, since a much larger clone lies one base away. This rearrangement joins TRBV5-1 to TRBJ2-7; possibly TRBD1 or TRBD2 for D (6 bases each). This CDR3 is built from 13 residues. From germline, CDR1 is SGHRS and CDR2 YFSETQ. The CDR3 DNA follows: TGCGACAGCAGCTTGACAGGAGGGGACGAGCAGTACTTC. This translates into CDSSLTGGDEQYF.

The J gene is TRBJ2-7, the V gene TRBV4-2, with TRBD1 matching 9 bases. CDR1 LGHNA and CDR2 YNFKEQ come from the germline V gene. Germline trimming cut 4 bases from V and 2 bases from J; bases unmatched to any gene: 9. The length of the CDR3 is 16 residues. In nucleotides, the CDR3 is TGTGCCAGCAGCCTTGACACAGGACAGGGGCCCTACGAGCAGTACTTC. It encodes CASSLDTGQGPYEQYF.

The sample holds many counts of this clonotype. V usage is TRBV30 and J usage is TRBJ2-2; D remains unclear. The ends were cut back, 0 bases at V and 1 base at J, with 0 bases in the middle. Germline CDR1 reads GTSNPN; CDR2 reads SVGIG (reference sequence). CDR3 length: 12 residues. This CDR3 reads CAWSVNTGELFF. In nucleotides, the CDR3 is TGTGCCTGGAGTGTGAACACCGGGGAGCTGTTTTTT.

The chain uses TRBV7-9 and TRBJ2-3; no reliable D call. CDR1 and CDR2 (germline): SEHNR, FQNEAQ (reference sequence). The CDR3 loop spans 12 amino acids. Trimming pared 5 bases from V and 4 bases from J, leaving 7 bases between. CDR3 sequence reads: CASSPVSDTQYF. CDR3 nucleotide sequence: TGTGCCAGCAGCCCCGTGTCAGATACGCAGTATTTT.

Comments on this clonotype: A much larger clone is a single base away; this may be a read error. The chain joins TRBV9 to TRBJ2-3; D is unresolved. Trimming took off 0 bases at V and 3 bases at J, with 11 bases between the two ends. Germline assignment: CDR1 SGDLS and CDR2 YYNGEE. This CDR3 region has 15 residues. As DNA, the CDR3 is TGTGCCAGCAGCGTAGGTGGGCTGCCAACAGATACGCAGTATTTT. Protein product: CASSVGGLPTDTQYF. Full variable domain (rest looked up from reference TRBV9 and TRBJ2-3): DSGVTQTPKHLITATGQRVTLRCSPRSGDLSVYWYQQSLDQGLQFLIQYYNGEERAKGNILERFSAQQFPDLHSELNLSSLELGDSALYFCASSVGGLPTDTQYFGPGTRLTVL.

In regard to this clonotype: Because the CDR3 is missing its conserved closing phenylalanine or tryptophan, this is likely a read error. The gene calls are TRBV7-9 and TRBJ2-5; 9 bases fit TRBD2. Germline-derived CDR1 and CDR2 are SEHNR and FQNEAQ (reference sequence). The CDR3 spans 13 residues. V was clipped by 11 bases and J by 9 bases; unmatched bases: 13. The CDR3 sequence is CAERGAPQEPQYY. CDR3 coding DNA: TGTGCCGAGCGGGGGGCGCCTCAGGAGCCCCAGTACTAC.

The chain joins TRBV6-5 to TRBJ2-1, with D perhaps TRBD1 or TRBD2 (6 bases each). Germline V gene sequence: CDR1 MNHEY, CDR2 SVGAGI. CDR3 length: 15 amino acids. Between the trimmed V and J ends, which lost 6 bases and 8 bases, there was a span of 20 bases. The CDR3 loop reads CASSPWRGHEDEQFF. The CDR3 coding sequence is TGTGCCAGCAGCCCCTGGCGGGGACATGAGGATGAGCAGTTCTTC.

As for this clonotype: A read error may be the cause here, since a much bigger clone is one base away. This chain connects TRBV27 to TRBJ2-7; TRBD2 agrees at 7 bases. Germline values: CDR1 MNHEY, CDR2 SMNVEV (reference sequence). CDR3 length equals 15 residues. V dropped 1 base and J dropped 4; count of bases not matched to a gene: 7. The CDR3: CASSLYPVLAYEQYF. CDR3 nucleotide sequence: TGTGCCAGCAGTTTATACCCGGTACTAGCGTACGAGCAGTACTTC.